This is a list of T cell receptor beta chains from one sample in a study of OX40 agonist ivuxolimab in advanced cancers. Sequenced by immunoSEQ multiplex PCR; TCRdb stores in-frame clones only, minus some. The sample holds some 99,000 clones, about 90% seen once. Sequencing used CD4+ or CD8+ T cells sorted from blood, obtained in a trial of the OX40 agonist ivuxolimab. The receptors shown here come from an adult with an advanced solid tumor such as melanoma, head and neck, liver or kidney cancer. CDR3s include the opening cysteine and the closing phenylalanine or tryptophan. A D gene is named only where the DNA matches it firmly. The size of a clone is reported for some rows only, either as once, few or many, or as a class for expanded clones.

v_gene	d_gene	j_gene	abundance	CDR3nt	CDR3aa
TRBV11-3	NA	TRBJ2-7	once	TGTGCCAGCAGCTTAGTAGGGGCCCACCTTCTCCACGAGCAGTACTTC	CASSLVGAHLLHEQYF
TRBV7-9	NA	TRBJ1-5	NA	TGTGCCAGCAGCTACCCCGGACGGCCCCAGCATTTT	CASSYPGRPQHF
TRBV4-2	TRBD2	TRBJ2-2	once	TGTGCCAGCAGCCAAGACGGAGTGGGGGGAGGGAAAACCGGGGAGCTGTTTTTT	CASSQDGVGGGKTGELFF
TRBV30	NA	TRBJ1-1	NA	TGTGCCTGGAGTTCGACGGAGGCTGAAGCTTTCTTT	CAWSSTEAEAFF
TRBV19	TRBD2	TRBJ2-1	NA	TGTGCCAGTAGGCAGGGGGTGGCGGGAGGGAGTAATGAGCAGTTCTTC	CASRQGVAGGSNEQFF
TRBV5-1	NA	TRBJ1-5	NA	TGCGCCAGCAGCTTGGTGGGAGGTAGCAATCAGCCCCAGCATTTT	CASSLVGGSNQPQHF
TRBV30	NA	TRBJ2-5	NA	TGTGCCTGGAGTAGGGGCAGGGGAACAGAGACCCAGTACTTC	CAWSRGRGTETQYF
TRBV30	TRBD2	TRBJ2-7	NA	TGTGCCTGGAGTCGGGAGGCCCGTTCCGAGCAGTACTTC	CAWSREARSEQYF
TRBV4-2	NA	TRBJ2-1	NA	TGTGCCAGCAGCCAAGAAAGGACGGGAGTCGACTCTAGTGAGCAGTTCTTC	CASSQERTGVDSSEQFF
TRBV6-6	NA	TRBJ2-7	NA	TGTGCCAGCAGGACACCCTCCTACGAGCAGTACTTC	CASRTPSYEQYF
TRBV5-5	NA	TRBJ1-1	NA	TGTGCCAGCCGCCCTGGTCGGATGAACACTGAAGCTTTCTTT	CASRPGRMNTEAFF
TRBV5-6	NA	TRBJ1-2	few	TGTGCCAGCAACGCCCTAGAAAGGTCGAGCTATGGCTACACCTTC	CASNALERSSYGYTF
TRBV7-2	TRBD1	TRBJ2-1	NA	TGTGCCAGCAGCTTTCAACGACAGGGGCCCTACAATGAGCAGTTCTTC	CASSFQRQGPYNEQFF
TRBV5-1	TRBD1	TRBJ2-2	NA	TGCGCCAGCAGCTTGGCTACCGGGACAGCTAACACCGGGGAGCTGTTTTTT	CASSLATGTANTGELFF
TRBV28	TRBD1	TRBJ2-1	NA	TGTGCCAGCAGTTCCAGAGGGACAGGTGGCTCCTACAATGAGCAGTTCTTC	CASSSRGTGGSYNEQFF
TRBV27	TRBD1	TRBJ1-6	NA	TGTGCCAGCAGACTAGACAGGGGCTTTTCACCCCTCCACTTT	CASRLDRGFSPLHF
TRBV18	NA	TRBJ1-2	NA	TGTGCCAGCTCACCCGACTATAATGGCTACACCTTC	CASSPDYNGYTF
TRBV10-3	NA	TRBJ2-7	NA	TGTGCCATCAGTGAGTCGATAGGGCAGGAGCACTACGAGCAGTACTTC	CAISESIGQEHYEQYF
TRBV11-2	NA	TRBJ1-2	once	TGTGCCAGCAGCTCTAACCGGGGTCTAGGGGGGGGCTATGGCTACACCTTC	CASSSNRGLGGGYGYTF
TRBV19	NA	TRBJ2-7	NA	TGTGCCAGTAGGGACTTACAGAACTACGAGCAGTACTTC	CASRDLQNYEQYF
TRBV11-3	NA	TRBJ1-4	NA	TGTGCCAGCAGCTCAGCCTTTGGAGAAAAACTGTTTTTT	CASSSAFGEKLFF
TRBV19	NA	TRBJ1-1	NA	TGTGCCAGTATGCGGGCGCCAGGTCAATCTGAAGCTTTCTTT	CASMRAPGQSEAFF
TRBV18	NA	TRBJ1-5	NA	TGTGCCAGCTCTCTGAACCAGGTAGACCAGCCCCAGCATTTT	CASSLNQVDQPQHF
TRBV9	NA	TRBJ1-4	once	TGTGCCAGCAGCGCGGGGCCGGTTGAAAAACTGTTTTTT	CASSAGPVEKLFF
TRBV29-1	TRBD1	TRBJ2-7	few	TGCAGCGTTCGGGGACAGGAGCACTTC	CSVRGQEHF
TRBV5-4	NA	TRBJ1-3	NA	TGTGCCAGCAGCCCGGCCGGGGCTGGAAACACCATATATTTT	CASSPAGAGNTIYF
TRBV2	TRBD1	TRBJ1-1	NA	TGTGCCAGCACCGCGGTACAGGGGCTGAACACTGAAGCTTTCTTT	CASTAVQGLNTEAFF
TRBV27	NA	TRBJ2-3	NA	TGTGCCACCAGGTGGAACAGGGACACAGATACGCAGTATTTT	CATRWNRDTDTQYF
TRBV4-3	NA	TRBJ2-3	NA	TGCGCCAGCAGCCAAGTAATAGGAGGGATACCAGATACGCAGTATTTT	CASSQVIGGIPDTQYF
TRBV7-9	NA	TRBJ1-5	NA	TGTGCCAGCAGCCCGGGGAGGGGTCAGCCCCAGCATTTT	CASSPGRGQPQHF
TRBV28	NA	TRBJ2-6	NA	TGTGCCAGCAGGAGTCAAACAGTGACTGGGGCCAACGTCCTGACTTTC	CASRSQTVTGANVLTF
TRBV4-1	NA	TRBJ1-4	NA	TGCGCCAGCAGCCACCCCTGGGGGGGGGCTGGTGAAAAACTGTTTTTT	CASSHPWGGAGEKLFF
TRBV5-5	NA	TRBJ1-2	NA	TGTGCCAGCGCCCTGGGGAGTTATGGCTACACCTTC	CASALGSYGYTF
TRBV14	NA	TRBJ2-2	NA	TGTGCCAGCAGCCAAGATTATGGCACCGGGGAGCTGTTTTTT	CASSQDYGTGELFF
TRBV12-5	TRBD2	TRBJ2-3	once	TGTGCTAGTGGCCAAACTAGCGGGGGGTCTAGCACAGATACGCAGTATTTT	CASGQTSGGSSTDTQYF
TRBV7-9	TRBD1	TRBJ2-1	NA	TGTGCCAGCAGCCAGCCCCGGGACAGGGGATTGGATTCGAATGAGCAGTTCTTC	CASSQPRDRGLDSNEQFF
TRBV2	NA	TRBJ1-1	NA	TGTGCCAGCGCTCGGGGGGACGGGGAAGCGGAAGCTTTCTTT	CASARGDGEAEAFF
TRBV7-2	TRBD1	TRBJ2-1	NA	TGTGCCAGCAGCCAGACAGGGATACTTTACAATGAGCAGTTCTTC	CASSQTGILYNEQFF
TRBV6-5	NA	TRBJ1-1	NA	TGTGCCAGCAGTCTTCTGAGGGGGAACACTGAAGCTTTCTTT	CASSLLRGNTEAFF
TRBV28	NA	TRBJ1-3	NA	TGTGCCAGCACTATCAAGGGGGGAAACACCATATATTTT	CASTIKGGNTIYF
TRBV7-2	NA	TRBJ1-3	NA	TGTGCCAGCAGCTTAGCGGGCTCCGGAAACACCATATATTTT	CASSLAGSGNTIYF
TRBV9	TRBD2	TRBJ2-5	NA	TGTGCCAGCAGCGTCGGACTAGCGGGAGGCCGAAGCCGAGAGACCCAGTACTTC	CASSVGLAGGRSRETQYF
TRBV7-9	NA	TRBJ2-1	NA	TGTGCCAGCAGCTTTATGTCCCGCTCCTACAATGAGCAGTTCTTC	CASSFMSRSYNEQFF
TRBV6-1	NA	TRBJ2-6	once	TGTGCCAGCAGGCCGAGTGGGGGGACTAACGTCCTGACTTTC	CASRPSGGTNVLTF
TRBV19	NA	TRBJ1-1	NA	TGTGCCAGTAGTAGGTGGGGAGGGCAGCAGAACACTGAAGCTTTCTTT	CASSRWGGQQNTEAFF
TRBV7-9	TRBD1	TRBJ1-2	NA	TGTGCCAGCAGCTTAGCCGGACAGGGGGCGATTATCTATGGCTACACCTTC	CASSLAGQGAIIYGYTF